The T cell receptor beta chain under discussion was sequenced for a study of T-cell memory formation after mild COVID-19. The CDR3 has 12 amino acids. Germline CDR1 reads SGHAT; CDR2 reads FQNNGV. The germline V and J ends were trimmed by 5 bases and 0 bases, with 5 bases remaining between them. 5'RACE with constant-segment primers built TCRalpha and TCRbeta cDNA libraries with UMIs. TCRdb re-called the 5' RACE reads through MiXCR, storing one row per CDR3 protein. The sample contains more than 300,000 distinct CDR3 sequences, roughly 15% of which appear only once. In this sample, this clonotype turned up many times. Its antigen is undetermined. General observations from the study: Contracting CD4+ clones lay largely in CM and EM, with CD8+ ones residing in EMRA. Researchers found some responding clones in pre-infection memory, a sign that cross-reactive memory joined.

V gene TRBV11-2 combines with J gene TRBJ2-7; D possibly uses TRBD1 or TRBD2 (5 bases each). The origin of this receptor is a man between 18 and 35 years old who had mild COVID-19 (a few samples of this study predate the infection). Cell type and time point are not known. The sample taken for sequencing was PBMCs or a T cell subset sorted from them (not recorded which). This CDR3 reads CASSGGSYEQYF. For the CDR3, the DNA is TGTGCCAGCAGCGGGGGCTCCTACGAGCAGTACTTC.